This TCR beta chain emerged from a study of cytomegalovirus exposure and HLA in healthy donors. Repertoires were generated with immunoSEQ multiplex PCR, while TCRdb's copy carries only in-frame clones and drops some. Found here are 250,000 or so clones, roughly 87% of them singletons; the top ten hold about 12%. The V gene end was trimmed by 5 bases and the J gene end by 6 bases; junction bases not matched to a gene: 12. CDR1 and CDR2 (germline): MNHEY, SMNVEV (reference sequence). CDR3 size: 15 residues. The sample taken for sequencing was PBMCs. The J gene is TRBJ2-7, the V gene TRBV27; TRBD1 aligns across 8 bases. This TCR came from a man aged 18 to 35 in good health and CMV-seropositive. The CDR3 region is CASSTPRGTGGEQYF. As DNA, the CDR3 is TGTGCCAGCAGTACGCCCCGGGGGACAGGAGGCGAGCAGTACTTC.